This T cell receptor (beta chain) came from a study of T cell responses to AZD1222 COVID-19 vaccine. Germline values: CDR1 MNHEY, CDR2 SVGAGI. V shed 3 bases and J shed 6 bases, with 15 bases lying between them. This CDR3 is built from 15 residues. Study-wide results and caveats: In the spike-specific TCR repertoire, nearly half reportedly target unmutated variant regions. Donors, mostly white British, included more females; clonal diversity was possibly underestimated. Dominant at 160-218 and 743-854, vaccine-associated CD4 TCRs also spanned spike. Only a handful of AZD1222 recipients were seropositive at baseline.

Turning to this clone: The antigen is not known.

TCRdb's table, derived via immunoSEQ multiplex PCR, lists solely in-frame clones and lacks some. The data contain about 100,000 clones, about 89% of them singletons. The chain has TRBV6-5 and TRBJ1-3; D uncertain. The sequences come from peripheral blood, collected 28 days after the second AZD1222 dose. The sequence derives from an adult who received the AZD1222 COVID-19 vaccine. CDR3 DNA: TGTGCCAGCAGTTATTCGGGCACGAAGGAAAACACCATATATTTT. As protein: CASSYSGTKENTIYF.